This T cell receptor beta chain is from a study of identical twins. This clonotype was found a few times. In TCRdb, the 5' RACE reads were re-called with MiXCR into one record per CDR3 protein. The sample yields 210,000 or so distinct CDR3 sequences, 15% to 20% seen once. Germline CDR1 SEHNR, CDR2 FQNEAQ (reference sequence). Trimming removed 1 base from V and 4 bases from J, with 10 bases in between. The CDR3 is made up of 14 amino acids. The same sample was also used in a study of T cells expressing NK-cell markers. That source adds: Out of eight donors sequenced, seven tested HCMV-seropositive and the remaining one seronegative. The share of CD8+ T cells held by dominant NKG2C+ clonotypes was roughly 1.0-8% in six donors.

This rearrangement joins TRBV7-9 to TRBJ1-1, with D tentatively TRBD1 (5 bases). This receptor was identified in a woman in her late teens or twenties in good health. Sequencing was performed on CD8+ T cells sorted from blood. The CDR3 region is CASSLVMGGTEAFF. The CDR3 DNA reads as TGTGCCAGCAGCTTAGTTATGGGGGGCACTGAAGCTTTCTTT.